What follows are 27 T cell receptor beta chains derived from one specimen sequenced in a study of blood T cells in healthy people across ages. A J-beta primer mix and a sample-barcoded 5' primer were used in a second PCR of about 7 to 12 cycles. TCRdb re-called the 5' RACE reads through MiXCR, storing one row per CDR3 protein. The repertoire holds roughly 790,000 distinct CDR3 sequences, with approximately 39% as singletons. The sequenced sample was blood. The source is a woman aged 55-69 years in good health.

This sequence joins TRBV3-1 and TRBJ2-7, with 10 bases identical to TRBD2. Germline V gives CDR1 LGHDT, CDR2 YNNKEL (reference sequence). V lost 4 bases and J lost 2; bases outside the gene matches: 5. The CDR3 is 15 residues long. CDR3 in amino acids: CASSLRTSGAYEQYF. The DNA for the CDR3 is TGTGCCAGCAGCCTACGGACTAGCGGAGCCTACGAGCAGTACTTC.

This chain links TRBV6-1 with TRBJ2-3; 8 bases map to TRBD1. Germline lookup yields CDR1 MNHNS and CDR2 SASEGT. The CDR3 is 15 amino acids. Trimming at V came to 7 bases and at J to 2 bases, leaving 8 bases not matched to a gene. The CDR3 DNA reads TGTGCCAGCACCAGAGGGACAGGCTTCACAGATACGCAGTATTTT. It is translated as CASTRGTGFTDTQYF.

Only one count was recorded for this clonotype. This may stem from a read error, because a much larger clone lies one nucleotide away. This CDR3 is CSVRTSDANKQFF. The CDR3 DNA reads TGCAGCGTAAGAACTAGCGACGCCAATAAGCAGTTCTTC. This rearrangement joins TRBV29-1 to TRBJ2-1; 7 bases align to TRBD2. This CDR3 region has 13 residues. Per germline, CDR1 SQVTM and CDR2 ANQGSEA.

V is TRBV20-1 and J is TRBJ1-4; no firm D call. Deletions cut 0 bases from V and 2 bases from J, with 7 bases between. Germline V CDR1 and CDR2: DFQATT, SNEGSKA (reference sequence). The CDR3 is 14 residues long. CDR3 DNA: TGCAGTGCTAGAGATGGGTCTACTAATGAAAAACTGTTTTTT. This gives the protein CSARDGSTNEKLFF.

This clonotype was detected ten times or more. The rearrangement uses TRBV7-2 and TRBJ2-6; no firm D call. The V gene lost 1 base and the J gene lost 3 bases, with 10 bases spanning the gap. The CDR3 spans 16 residues. Germline CDR1 is SGHTA and CDR2 is FQGNSA. The CDR3 is CASSLGSRVGANVLTF. The CDR3 coding sequence is TGTGCCAGCAGCTTAGGGTCTAGAGTTGGGGCCAACGTCCTGACTTTC. The variable domain in full, with the rest retrieved from reference TRBV7-2 and TRBJ2-6, is GAGVSQSPSNKVTEKGKDVELRCDPISGHTALYWYRQSLGQGLEFLIYFQGNSAPDKSGLPSDRFSAERTGGSVSTLTIQRTQQEDSAVYLCASSLGSRVGANVLTFGAGSRLTVL.

The V gene is TRBV28, the J gene TRBJ2-1; the D is unclear. V lost 5 bases and J lost 7, with 12 bases in between. Per germline, CDR1 MDHEN and CDR2 SYDVKM. This CDR3 is 13 amino acids long. This CDR3 reads CASSVPTSNEQFF. For the CDR3, the DNA is TGTGCCAGCAGTGTACCGACTTCGAATGAGCAGTTCTTC.

This clonotype has only a few counts. The chain carries TRBV10-3 and TRBJ1-4, with TRBD1 matching 11 bases. The CDR3 is 15 amino acids. The junction had 8 bases not matched to a gene; V was cut back by 6 bases and J by 8 bases. Per the germline V gene, CDR1 is ENHRY and CDR2 is SYGVKD. CDR3 bases: TGTGCCATCAGAGAACCGGGACAGGGGGGCGAAAAACTGTTTTTT. Its translation is CAIREPGQGGEKLFF.

This chain joins TRBV28 and TRBJ2-3; D remains unclear. V shed 9 bases and J shed 1 base, with 20 bases lying between them. The CDR3 runs 16 residues. Germline values: CDR1 MDHEN, CDR2 SYDVKM. The CDR3 region has the DNA TGTGCCAGTCCTCCCATGGTACCAGTTCGCACAGATACGCAGTATTTT. Translating gives CASPPMVPVRTDTQYF.

In its sample, this clonotype was seen a few times. This sequence joins TRBV24-1 and TRBJ2-3; 8 bases fit TRBD2. Trimming at V came to 8 bases and at J to 5 bases, leaving 8 bases not matched to a gene. The CDR3 is 14 amino acids. Per the germline V gene, CDR1 is KGHDR and CDR2 is SFDVKD. The CDR3 spells CATTARGVQDTQYF. The CDR3 DNA reads as TGTGCCACCACTGCGCGGGGGGTACAAGATACGCAGTATTTT.

This chain connects TRBV28 to TRBJ2-6; 10 bases fit TRBD1. Germline V gives CDR1 MDHEN, CDR2 SYDVKM. V lost 5 bases to trimming and J lost 1 base; unmatched junction nucleotides: 8. This CDR3 is 18 amino acids long. CDR3 nucleotides: TGTGCCAGCAGTCCCGGGACAGGGGCTTTATCTGGGGCCAACGTCCTGACTTTC. Its translation is CASSPGTGALSGANVLTF.

The rearrangement uses TRBV20-1 and TRBJ2-1, with 10 bases fitting TRBD1. This CDR3 spans 11 amino acids. From germline, CDR1 is DFQATT and CDR2 SNEGSKA (reference sequence). V was clipped by 4 bases and J by 15 bases; unmatched bases: 6. The CDR3 protein is CSAKGDRGSFF. The DNA of the CDR3 is TGCAGTGCTAAAGGGGACAGGGGTTCGTTCTTC.

V and J are TRBV6-4 and TRBJ1-4; the D gene is possibly TRBD1 (5 bases). Germline V CDR1 and CDR2: MRHNA, SNTAGT. CDR3 length equals 14 residues. With 6 bases removed from V and 0 bases from J, the gap between germline ends came to 8 bases. Here the CDR3 DNA reads TGTGCCAGCAGACCGACAGCAACTAATGAAAAACTGTTTTTT. It is translated as CASRPTATNEKLFF.

V is TRBV2 and J is TRBJ2-1; perhaps TRBD2 as D (5 bases). The V end was cut by 3 bases, the J end by 9 bases, with 18 bases between. This CDR3 region has 15 residues. Looked up from germline, CDR1 is SNHLY and CDR2 is FYNNEI. The CDR3 coding sequence is TGTGCCAGCAGTGATCTAGGGTCCGCCCGGGGTGAGCAGTTCTTC. Translating it yields CASSDLGSARGEQFF.

For the CDR3, the DNA is TGCAGCACCATGACAGGTGACCATGGCTACACCTTC. Its protein product is CSTMTGDHGYTF. The V call is TRBV29-1, the J call TRBJ1-2, with D perhaps matching TRBD1 (6 bases). Germline CDR1 reads SQVTM; CDR2 reads ANQGSEA. With 8 bases removed from V and 6 bases from J, the gap between germline ends came to 16 bases. This CDR3 spans 12 amino acids.

The rearrangement joins TRBV6-6 to TRBJ1-2, with D uncertain. V lost 5 bases to trimming and J lost 1 base, with 17 bases between them. The germline gives CDR1 MNHNY, CDR2 SVGAGI (reference sequence). The CDR3 is made up of 16 amino acids. The CDR3 bases are TGTGCCAGCAGTCTCTTTGAGGACGGTGGTAACTATGGCTACACCTTC. It encodes CASSLFEDGGNYGYTF.

This clonotype appeared a few times. The V gene is TRBV7-2, the J gene TRBJ2-1, with 13 bases aligning to TRBD2. Trimming removed 1 base from V and 11 bases from J; junction bases left unmatched: 5. This CDR3 contains 15 residues. Germline V lookup: CDR1 SGHTA, CDR2 FQGNSA. CDR3 DNA sequence: TGTGCCAGCAGCTTAGGGACTAGCGGGGGCGAAAAGCAGTTCTTC. It is translated as CASSLGTSGGEKQFF.

This rearrangement joins TRBV5-5 to TRBJ1-1; 9 bases are a match to TRBD1. The CDR3 loop spans 14 amino acids. V dropped 4 bases and J dropped 0; count of bases not matched to a gene: 1. The germline gives CDR1 SGHKS, CDR2 YYEKEE (reference sequence). CDR3 nucleotides: TGTGCCAGCAGCGACAGGGGGATGAACACTGAAGCTTTCTTT. The encoded protein is CASSDRGMNTEAFF.

The chain has TRBV7-3 and TRBJ2-7, with D possibly TRBD1 on 6 matching bases. V lost 3 bases and J lost 2, with 14 bases in between. CDR1 SGHTA and CDR2 FQGTGA come from the germline V gene. The CDR3 runs 15 residues. For the CDR3, the DNA is TGTGCCAGCAGCTTGTACAGGGACCCCACCTACGAGCAGTACTTC. Residues: CASSLYRDPTYEQYF.

A few counts support this clonotype. The chain is built from TRBV6-6 and TRBJ1-2, with D tentatively TRBD1 (6 bases). The CDR3 runs 12 residues. Trimming removed 10 bases at V and 4 bases at J, with 13 bases between. The V gene's germline CDR1 is MNHNY and CDR2 SVGAGI (reference sequence). CDR3 sequence: CATLDSFYGYTF. In DNA form, the CDR3 reads TGTGCCACTCTGGACAGCTTCTATGGCTACACCTTC.

CDR3: CASSTRTSGGAGLTDTQYF. The CDR3 DNA is TGTGCCAGCAGTACCAGGACTAGCGGGGGGGCCGGGCTCACAGATACGCAGTATTTT. V usage is TRBV6-1 and J usage is TRBJ2-3; 15 positions agree with TRBD2. Germline-derived CDR1 and CDR2 are MNHNS and SASEGT. The CDR3 runs 19 residues. V trimming: 5 bases; J trimming: 2 bases; junction bases outside the gene matches: 11.

The chain carries TRBV28 and TRBJ1-4; no clear D gene. The germline V gene encodes CDR1 MDHEN and CDR2 SYDVKM. The CDR3 length is 11 residues. Trimming cost V 6 bases and J 11 bases, with 10 bases left between them. The CDR3 bases are TGTGCCAGCAGCTGGACCTCCAAACTGTTTTTT. Amino acids: CASSWTSKLFF.

This clonotype has a handful of counts. V gene TRBV28 combines with J gene TRBJ1-5, with D unclear. Germline values: CDR1 MDHEN, CDR2 SYDVKM. The V gene lost 5 bases and the J gene lost 6 bases, with 14 bases spanning the gap. The CDR3 is 14 residues long. CDR3 in amino acids: CASSGPPAGQPQHF. The CDR3 coding sequence is TGTGCCAGCAGTGGGCCCCCGGCCGGTCAGCCCCAGCATTTT.

The gene calls are TRBV24-1 and TRBJ2-1; 12 nucleotides align to TRBD2. The CDR3 extends over 14 amino acids. Germline loops: CDR1 KGHDR, CDR2 SFDVKD. Trimming removed 6 bases from V and 8 bases from J; junction bases left unmatched: 4. For the CDR3, the DNA is TGTGCCACCAGTAAACTAGCGGGGGGTTATGAGCAGTTCTTC. As protein: CATSKLAGGYEQFF.

The V and J genes are TRBV15 and TRBJ2-1; D remains ambiguous. CDR1 and CDR2 from the germline V gene are LNHNV and YYDKDF (reference sequence). V was cut by 3 bases and J by 10 bases, with 7 bases left in between. The CDR3 is 11 residues long. CDR3 DNA sequence: TGTGCCACCAGCAGCTTTACCGAGCAGTTCTTC. Translating it yields CATSSFTEQFF. The full variable domain, completed using reference TRBV15 and TRBJ2-1, is DAMVIQNPRYQVTQFGKPVTLSCSQTLNHNVMYWYQQKSSQAPKLLFHYYDKDFNNEADTPDNFQSRRPNTSFCFLDIRSPGLGDTAMYLCATSSFTEQFFGPGTRLTVL.

V gene TRBV6-5 combines with J gene TRBJ2-5; D is unclear. This CDR3 contains 15 residues. V lost 5 bases and J 7 bases, leaving 20 bases between the germline ends. The germline V gene encodes CDR1 MNHEY and CDR2 SVGAGI. The CDR3 loop reads CASSPRLLHAGTQYF. The CDR3 DNA reads as TGTGCCAGCAGTCCGCGCCTCCTTCATGCAGGGACCCAGTACTTC.

There are a few counts of this clonotype. The gene calls are TRBV20-1 and TRBJ2-1, with TRBD2 identical over 8 bases. CDR1 and CDR2 (germline): DFQATT, SNEGSKA (reference sequence). Trimming removed 1 base from V and 4 bases from J; junction bases left unmatched: 12. This CDR3 is built from 17 residues. The CDR3 DNA reads TGCAGTGCTAGAGCCGCGCCTGGGGCGGGGGGTTACAATGAGCAGTTCTTC. Protein: CSARAAPGAGGYNEQFF.

V is TRBV5-1 and J is TRBJ2-1; 7 bases line up with TRBD2. J gave up 13 bases and V 0 bases, and 4 bases lay outside the gene matches. This CDR3 has 12 residues. Germline lookup yields CDR1 SGHRS and CDR2 YFSETQ. The CDR3 sequence: CASSLDWTSQFF. For the CDR3, the DNA is TGCGCCAGCAGCTTGGATTGGACTAGTCAGTTCTTC.